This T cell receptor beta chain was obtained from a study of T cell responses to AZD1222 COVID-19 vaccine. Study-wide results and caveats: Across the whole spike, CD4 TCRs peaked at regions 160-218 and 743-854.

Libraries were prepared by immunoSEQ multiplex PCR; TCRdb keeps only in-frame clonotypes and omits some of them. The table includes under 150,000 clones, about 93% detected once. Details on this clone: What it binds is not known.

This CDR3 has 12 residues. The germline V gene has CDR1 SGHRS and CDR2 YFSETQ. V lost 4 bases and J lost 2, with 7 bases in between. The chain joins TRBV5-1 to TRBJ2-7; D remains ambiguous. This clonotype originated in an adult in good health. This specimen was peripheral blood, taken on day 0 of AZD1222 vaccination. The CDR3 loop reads CASSSGTYEQYF. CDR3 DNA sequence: TGCGCCAGCAGCAGTGGGACCTACGAGCAGTACTTC.